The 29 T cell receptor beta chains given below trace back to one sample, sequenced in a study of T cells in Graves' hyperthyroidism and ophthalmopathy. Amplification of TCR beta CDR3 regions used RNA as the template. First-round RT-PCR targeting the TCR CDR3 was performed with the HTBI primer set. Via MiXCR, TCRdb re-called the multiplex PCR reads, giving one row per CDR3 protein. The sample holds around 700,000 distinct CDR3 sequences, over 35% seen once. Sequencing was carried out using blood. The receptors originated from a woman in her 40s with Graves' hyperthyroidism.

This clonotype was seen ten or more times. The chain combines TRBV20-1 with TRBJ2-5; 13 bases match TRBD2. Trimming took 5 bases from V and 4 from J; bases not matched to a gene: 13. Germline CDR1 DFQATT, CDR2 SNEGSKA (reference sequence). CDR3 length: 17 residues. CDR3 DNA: TGCAGTGCTTCGGGAGCTAGGACTAGCGGGAGACGAGAGACCCAGTACTTC. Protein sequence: CSASGARTSGRRETQYF.

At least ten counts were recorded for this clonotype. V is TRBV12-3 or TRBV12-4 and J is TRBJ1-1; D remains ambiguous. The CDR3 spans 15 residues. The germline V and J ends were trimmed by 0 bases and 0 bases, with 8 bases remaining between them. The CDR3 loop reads CASSLAFGVNTEAFF. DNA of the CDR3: TGTGCCAGCAGTTTAGCTTTCGGGGTGAACACTGAAGCTTTCTTT.

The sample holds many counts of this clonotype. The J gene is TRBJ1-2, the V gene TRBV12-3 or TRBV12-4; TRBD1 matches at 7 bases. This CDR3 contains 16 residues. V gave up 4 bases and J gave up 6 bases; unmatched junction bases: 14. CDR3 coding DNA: TGTGCCAGCAGTTCTCCCCCGGCGACAGGGAGGAATGGCTACACCTTC. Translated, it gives CASSSPPATGRNGYTF.

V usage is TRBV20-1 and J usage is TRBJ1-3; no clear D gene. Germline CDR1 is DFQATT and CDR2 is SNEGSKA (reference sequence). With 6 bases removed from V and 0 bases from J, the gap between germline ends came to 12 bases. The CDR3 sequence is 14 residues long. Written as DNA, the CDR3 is TGCAGTGCAAATGGACGGAGCTCTGGAAACACCATATATTTT. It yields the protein CSANGRSSGNTIYF.

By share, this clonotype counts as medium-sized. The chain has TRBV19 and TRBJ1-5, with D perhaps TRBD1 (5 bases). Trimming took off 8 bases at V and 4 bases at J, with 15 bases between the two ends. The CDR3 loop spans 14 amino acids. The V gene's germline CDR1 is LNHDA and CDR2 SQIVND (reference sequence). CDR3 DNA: TGTGCCAGTGGTCCTGACGGGGGAAATCAGCCCCAGCATTTT. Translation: CASGPDGGNQPQHF.

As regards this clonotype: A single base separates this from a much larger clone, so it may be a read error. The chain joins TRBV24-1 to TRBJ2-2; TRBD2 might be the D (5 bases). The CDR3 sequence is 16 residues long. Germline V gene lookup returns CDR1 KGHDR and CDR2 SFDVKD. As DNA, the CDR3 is TGTGCCACCAGTGACCCCACACGGAAGAACACCGGGGAGCCGTTTTTT. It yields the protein CATSDPTRKNTGEPFF.

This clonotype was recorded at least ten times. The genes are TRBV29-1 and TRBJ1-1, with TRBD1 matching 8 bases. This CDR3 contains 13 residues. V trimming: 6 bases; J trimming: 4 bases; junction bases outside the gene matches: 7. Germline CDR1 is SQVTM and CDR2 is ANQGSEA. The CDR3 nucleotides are TGCAGCGTGGATGACAGGGGCGGCACTGAAGCTTTCTTT. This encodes CSVDDRGGTEAFF.

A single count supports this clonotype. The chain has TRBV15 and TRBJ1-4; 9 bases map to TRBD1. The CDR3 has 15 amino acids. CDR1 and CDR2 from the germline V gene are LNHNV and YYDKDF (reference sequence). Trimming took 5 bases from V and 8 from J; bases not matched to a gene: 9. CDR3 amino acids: CATSVDGTGKEKLFF. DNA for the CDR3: TGTGCCACCAGCGTAGACGGGACAGGGAAGGAAAAACTGTTTTTT. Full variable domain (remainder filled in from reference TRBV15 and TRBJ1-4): DAMVIQNPRYQVTQFGKPVTLSCSQTLNHNVMYWYQQKSSQAPKLLFHYYDKDFNNEADTPDNFQSRRPNTSFCFLDIRSPGLGDTAMYLCATSVDGTGKEKLFFGSGTQLSVL.

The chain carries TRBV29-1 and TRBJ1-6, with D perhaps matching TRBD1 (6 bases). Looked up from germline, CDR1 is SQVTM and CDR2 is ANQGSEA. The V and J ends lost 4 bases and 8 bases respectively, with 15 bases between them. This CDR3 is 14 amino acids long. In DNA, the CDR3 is TGCAGCGTTGCGAGGGGTAGGGGGTATTCACCCCTCCACTTT. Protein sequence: CSVARGRGYSPLHF.

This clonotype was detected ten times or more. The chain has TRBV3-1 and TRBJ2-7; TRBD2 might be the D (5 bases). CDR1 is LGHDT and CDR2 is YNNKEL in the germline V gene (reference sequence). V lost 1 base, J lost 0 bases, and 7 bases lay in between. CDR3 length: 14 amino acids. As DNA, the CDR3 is TGTGCCAGCAGCCAAGGGCTAGCCTCCTACGAGCAGTACTTC. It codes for CASSQGLASYEQYF.

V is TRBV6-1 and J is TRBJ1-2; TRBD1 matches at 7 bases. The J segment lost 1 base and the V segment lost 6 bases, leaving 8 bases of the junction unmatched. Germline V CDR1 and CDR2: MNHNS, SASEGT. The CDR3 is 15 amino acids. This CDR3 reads CASRTTGLYNYGYTF. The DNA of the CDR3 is TGTGCCAGCAGAACGACAGGGTTATATAACTATGGCTACACCTTC.

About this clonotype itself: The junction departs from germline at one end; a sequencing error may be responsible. CDR3 amino acids: CASSLAGDAEAFF. The CDR3 bases are TGTGCCAGTAGCTTGGCGGGGGACGCTGAAGCTTTCTTT. The chain combines TRBV7-2 with TRBJ1-1; weak D call: TRBD1 (5 bases). The length of the CDR3 is 13 residues. The germline V gene has CDR1 SGHTA and CDR2 FQGNSA.

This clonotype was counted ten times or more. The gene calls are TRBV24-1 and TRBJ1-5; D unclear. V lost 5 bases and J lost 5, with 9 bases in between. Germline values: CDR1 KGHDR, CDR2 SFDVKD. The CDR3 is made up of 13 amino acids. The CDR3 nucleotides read TGTGCCACCAGTGCCGGGTGGGATCAGCCCCAGCATTTT. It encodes CATSAGWDQPQHF.

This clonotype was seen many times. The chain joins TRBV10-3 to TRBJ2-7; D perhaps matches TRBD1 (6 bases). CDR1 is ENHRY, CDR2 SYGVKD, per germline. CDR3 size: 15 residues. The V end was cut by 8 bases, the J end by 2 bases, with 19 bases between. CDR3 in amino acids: CAIRDKASLAYEQYF. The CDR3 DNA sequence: TGTGCCATCCGGGACAAGGCTTCACTAGCCTACGAGCAGTACTTC.

For the CDR3, the DNA is TGTGCCAGCAGCCTCTTCCGGGGGGAGAACACTGAAGCTTTCTTT. It translates to CASSLFRGENTEAFF. The genes are TRBV6-6 and TRBJ1-1; tentatively, D is TRBD1 (5 bases). Trimming removed 6 bases from V and 1 base from J, with 15 bases in between. CDR1 is MNHNY and CDR2 is SVGAGI in the germline V gene (reference sequence). The CDR3 loop spans 15 amino acids.

CDR3 amino acids: CASSQEEGSNQPQHF. CDR3 nucleotide sequence: TGCGCCAGCAGCCAAGAAGAAGGTAGCAATCAGCCCCAGCATTTT. The rearrangement uses TRBV4-3 and TRBJ1-5; D call uncertain. The germline V and J ends were trimmed by 0 bases and 0 bases, with 6 bases remaining between them. CDR3 size: 15 residues. Germline assignment: CDR1 LGHNA and CDR2 YSLEER.

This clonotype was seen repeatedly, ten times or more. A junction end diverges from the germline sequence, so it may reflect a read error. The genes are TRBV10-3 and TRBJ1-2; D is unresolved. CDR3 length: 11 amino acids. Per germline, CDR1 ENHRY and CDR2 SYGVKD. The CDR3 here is CAISTQSSLVF. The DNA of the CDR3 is TGTGCCATCAGTACACAGAGTTCTCTAGTCTTC.

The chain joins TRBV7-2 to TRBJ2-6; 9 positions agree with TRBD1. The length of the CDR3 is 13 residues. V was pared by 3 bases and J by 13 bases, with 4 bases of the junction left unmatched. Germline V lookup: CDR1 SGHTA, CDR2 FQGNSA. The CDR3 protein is CASSLTGGGVLTF. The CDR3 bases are TGTGCCAGCAGCTTGACAGGGGGTGGAGTCCTGACTTTC.

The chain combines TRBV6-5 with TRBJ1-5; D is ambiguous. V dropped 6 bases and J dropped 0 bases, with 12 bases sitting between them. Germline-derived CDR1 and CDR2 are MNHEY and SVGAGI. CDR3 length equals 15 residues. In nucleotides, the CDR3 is TGTGCCAGCAGACCGATGAGGGATAGCAATCAGCCCCAGCATTTT. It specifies CASRPMRDSNQPQHF.

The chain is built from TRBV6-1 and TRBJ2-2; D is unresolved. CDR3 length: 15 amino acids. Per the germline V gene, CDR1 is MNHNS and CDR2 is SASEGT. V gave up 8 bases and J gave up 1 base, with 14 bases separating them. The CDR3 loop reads CASRILAMNTGELFF. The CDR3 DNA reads TGTGCCAGCCGGATCCTGGCAATGAACACCGGGGAGCTGTTTTTT.

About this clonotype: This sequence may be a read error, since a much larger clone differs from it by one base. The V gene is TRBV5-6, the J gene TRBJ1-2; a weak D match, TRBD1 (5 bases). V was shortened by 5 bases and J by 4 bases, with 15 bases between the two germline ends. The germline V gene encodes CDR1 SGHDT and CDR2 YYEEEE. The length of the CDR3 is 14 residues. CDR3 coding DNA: TGTGCCAGCAGACCCGACAGAGCTCTCTATGGCTACACCTTC. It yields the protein CASRPDRALYGYTF.

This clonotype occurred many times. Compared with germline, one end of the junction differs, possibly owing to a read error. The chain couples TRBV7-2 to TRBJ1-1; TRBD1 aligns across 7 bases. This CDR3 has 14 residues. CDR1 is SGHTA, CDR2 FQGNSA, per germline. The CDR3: CASSLGTVNTEAFF. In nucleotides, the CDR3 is TGCGCCAGCAGCTTGGGGACAGTGAACACTGAAGCTTTCTTT.

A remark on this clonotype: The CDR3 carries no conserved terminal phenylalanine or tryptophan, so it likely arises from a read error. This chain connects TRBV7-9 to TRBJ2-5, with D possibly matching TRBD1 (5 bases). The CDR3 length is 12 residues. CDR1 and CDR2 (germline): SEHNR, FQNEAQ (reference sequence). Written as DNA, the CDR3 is TGTGCCAGTAGCTTAAAGGGGGAGACCCAGTACCTC. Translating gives CASSLKGETQYL.

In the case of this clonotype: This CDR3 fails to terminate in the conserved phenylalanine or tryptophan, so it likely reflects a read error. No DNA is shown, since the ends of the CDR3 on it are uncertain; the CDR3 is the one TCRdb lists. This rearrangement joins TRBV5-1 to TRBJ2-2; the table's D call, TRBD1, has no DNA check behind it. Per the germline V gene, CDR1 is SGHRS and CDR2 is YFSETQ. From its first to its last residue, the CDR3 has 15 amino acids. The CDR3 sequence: CASSYTGGRHRGAVV.

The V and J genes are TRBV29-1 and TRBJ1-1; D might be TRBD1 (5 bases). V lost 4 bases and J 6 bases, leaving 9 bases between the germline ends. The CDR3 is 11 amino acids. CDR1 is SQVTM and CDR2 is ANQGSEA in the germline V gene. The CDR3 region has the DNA TGCAGCGTTGGCTGGGGCGCTGAAGCTTTCTTT. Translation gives CSVGWGAEAFF.

CDR3 residues: CAIMASEAFF. CDR3 nucleotides: TGTGCCATTATGGCCTCTGAAGCTTTCTTT. This chain links TRBV10-3 with TRBJ1-1; D not certain. Germline-derived CDR1 and CDR2 are ENHRY and SYGVKD. V was cut by 9 bases and J by 6 bases, with 8 bases left in between. This CDR3 has 10 residues.

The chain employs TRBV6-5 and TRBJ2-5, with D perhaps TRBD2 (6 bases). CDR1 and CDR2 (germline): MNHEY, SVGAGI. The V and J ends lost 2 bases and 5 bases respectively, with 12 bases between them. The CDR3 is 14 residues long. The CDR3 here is CASSYGGVEETQYF. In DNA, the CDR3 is TGTGCCAGCAGTTACGGAGGGGTGGAGGAGACCCAGTACTTC.

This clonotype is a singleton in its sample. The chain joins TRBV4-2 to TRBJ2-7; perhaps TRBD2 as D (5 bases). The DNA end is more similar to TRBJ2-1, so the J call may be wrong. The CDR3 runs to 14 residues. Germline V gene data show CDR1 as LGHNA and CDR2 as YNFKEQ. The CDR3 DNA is TGTGCCAGCACCCGAGCTGGGAGCCACAATGAGCAGTTCTTC. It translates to CASTRAGSHNEQFF.

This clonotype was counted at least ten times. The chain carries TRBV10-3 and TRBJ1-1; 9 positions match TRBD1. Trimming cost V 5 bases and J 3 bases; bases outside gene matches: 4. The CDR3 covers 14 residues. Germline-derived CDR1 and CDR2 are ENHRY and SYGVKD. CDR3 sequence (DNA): TGTGCCATCAGTCGGACAGGGGAGGACACTGAAGCTTTCTTT. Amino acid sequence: CAISRTGEDTEAFF.